The 26 T cell receptor beta chains below were found in one sample sequenced in a study of tumor-infiltrating lymphocytes in oesophageal squamous cell carcinoma. MiXCR was run by TCRdb on the PCR reads, yielding one entry per CDR3 protein. The table includes about 15,000 distinct CDR3 sequences, about 54% detected once. Sequencing input: esophageal tumor tissue. The receptor source for this set is a female donor with esophageal squamous cell carcinoma.

The genes are TRBV7-2 and TRBJ2-1; 14 positions match TRBD2. The J call may be incorrect, as the DNA end agrees better with TRBJ2-5. Germline CDR1 SGHTA, CDR2 FQGNSA. The CDR3 is made up of 16 amino acids. DNA of the CDR3: TGTGCCAGCAGCCCAACGGGACTAGCGGGAGCGGAGACCCAGTACTTC. It is translated as CASSPTGLAGAETQYF.

This clonotype was recorded many times. This could be a read error, since a much larger clone is one nucleotide away. V and J are TRBV2 and TRBJ2-1; D is possibly TRBD2 (5 bases). The J call may not be correct, given that the DNA end is closer to TRBJ2-7. CDR3 length: 13 residues. Germline V CDR1 and CDR2: SNHLY, FYNNEI. CDR3 amino acids: CASSGENSSEQYF. The CDR3 coding sequence is TGTGCCAGCAGCGGGGAGAACAGTAGTGAGCAGTACTTC.

This chain joins TRBV7-6 and TRBJ2-7, with a possible D match to TRBD1 (6 bases). The assigned J gene may be wrong: the sequence end matches TRBJ2-5 better. This CDR3 has 14 amino acids. Germline assignment: CDR1 SGHVS and CDR2 FNYEAQ. The CDR3 DNA follows: TGTGCCAGCAGCCAAGTGGGGGCCCAAGAGACCCAGTACTTC. Amino acids: CASSQVGAQETQYF.

This clonotype was seen just once. The chain links TRBV7-2 to TRBJ2-4; D is undetermined. Trimming cost V 2 bases and J 7 bases, with 6 bases left between them. The CDR3 has 12 residues. In germline, CDR1 is SGHTA, CDR2 FQGNSA. Written as DNA, the CDR3 is TGTGCCAGCAGCTTAATGTACAACATTCAGTACTTC. It encodes CASSLMYNIQYF.

In this sample, this clonotype turned up many times. The chain employs TRBV28 and TRBJ1-5; 7 bases are a match to TRBD1. Germline CDR1 and CDR2: MDHEN and SYDVKM. This CDR3 is built from 14 residues. V gave up 6 bases and J gave up 2 bases; unmatched junction bases: 4. The CDR3 coding sequence is TGTGCCAGCAGGTATACAGGGGGCAATCAGCCCCAGCATTTT. Its protein product is CASRYTGGNQPQHF.

By share, this clonotype counts as medium-sized. The V call is TRBV5-6, the J call TRBJ2-5; 7 bases fit TRBD1. CDR1 is SGHDT, CDR2 YYEEEE, per germline. Losses at the gene ends were 3 bases for V and 5 bases for J; bases not matched to a gene: 4. This CDR3 region has 13 residues. CDR3 sequence: CASSYGTEETQYF. DNA for the CDR3: TGTGCCAGCAGCTACGGGACAGAGGAGACCCAGTACTTC.

This clonotype rates as medium-sized (0.01 to 0.1%). Being one base from a much bigger clone, this may be a read error. The genes are TRBV6-6 and TRBJ2-7; D remains unclear. The V and J ends lost 0 bases and 7 bases respectively, with 19 bases between them. CDR3 length: 16 amino acids. Per the germline V gene, CDR1 is MNHNY and CDR2 is SVGAGI (reference sequence). The CDR3 spells CASSYSLPESYNEQYF. As DNA, the CDR3 is TGTGCCAGCAGTTACTCCTTGCCTGAATCCTACAATGAGCAGTACTTC.

The chain links TRBV11-2 to TRBJ2-6; 8 positions match TRBD2. The better agreement between TRBJ2-7 and the DNA end casts doubt on the J call. From germline, CDR1 is SGHAT and CDR2 FQNNGV. The CDR3 runs to 16 residues. CDR3 protein: CASSLDLVAGIYEQYF. CDR3 bases: TGTGCCAGCAGCTTAGATCTGGTAGCGGGGATATACGAGCAGTACTTC.

The V and J genes are TRBV7-8 and TRBJ2-5, with 8 bases aligning to TRBD1. TRBJ2-7 matches the DNA end more closely, so the J call is doubtful. The CDR3 is made up of 17 amino acids. Germline V gene sequence: CDR1 SGHVS, CDR2 FQNEAQ. This chain's CDR3 is CASSLKFNTGQGYEQYF. CDR3 nucleotides: TGTGCCAGCAGCTTAAAATTTAATACAGGACAGGGCTACGAGCAGTACTTC.

This clonotype appeared a few times. V is TRBV7-9 and J is TRBJ1-1, with TRBD2 identical over 11 bases. With the DNA end fitting TRBJ2-5 better, the J assignment may be wrong. The CDR3 is 17 amino acids. Per the germline V gene, CDR1 is SEHNR and CDR2 is FQNEAQ (reference sequence). The CDR3 sequence is CASSLSIAGGHGETQYF. The CDR3 DNA sequence: TGTGCCAGCAGCTTATCCATAGCGGGAGGGCATGGGGAGACCCAGTACTTC.

Only a few counts were recorded for this clonotype. The V call is TRBV6-6, the J call TRBJ2-1; no clear D gene. V gave up 2 bases and J gave up 0 bases, with 8 bases separating them. Germline V lookup: CDR1 MNHNY, CDR2 SVGAGI (reference sequence). This CDR3 is built from 15 residues. In DNA, the CDR3 is TGTGCCAGCAGTTACCACCCGAGCTCCTACAATGAGCAGTTCTTC. Encoded protein: CASSYHPSSYNEQFF.

This clonotype was recorded at least ten times. This sequence joins TRBV10-1 and TRBJ1-1; D might be TRBD1 (5 bases). Germline CDR1 WNHNN, CDR2 SYGVQD (reference sequence). The CDR3 sequence is 14 residues long. Trimming took 5 bases from V and 1 from J, leaving 11 bases between them. The DNA for the CDR3 is TGCGCCAGCAGTCTCGGCAGGGCGAACACTGAAGCTTTCTTT. Translated, it gives CASSLGRANTEAFF.

This clonotype has at least ten counts. The J gene is TRBJ2-2, the V gene TRBV2, with 8 bases that match TRBD2. The CDR3 extends over 19 amino acids. J gave up 1 base and V 3 bases, and 13 bases lay outside the gene matches. CDR1 is SNHLY, CDR2 FYNNEI, per germline. This CDR3 reads CASSDPSGSSIRNTGELFF. CDR3 sequence (DNA): TGTGCCAGCAGTGATCCTAGCGGGTCTAGTATTAGGAACACCGGGGAGCTGTTTTTT. The whole variable domain, filled in from reference TRBV2 and TRBJ2-2, reads EPEVTQTPSHQVTQMGQEVILRCVPISNHLYFYWYRQILGQKVEFLVSFYNNEISEKSEIFDDQFSVERPDGSNFTLKIRSTKLEDSAMYFCASSDPSGSSIRNTGELFFGEGSRLTVL.

CDR3 DNA: TGTGCCAGCAGCTCCACGACGGGGGCCCAAGAGACCCAGTACTTC. This sequence encodes CASSSTTGAQETQYF. The rearrangement links TRBV7-6 to TRBJ2-4; the D call may be TRBD1 or TRBD2 (6 bases each). The J call may be in error: the DNA end matches TRBJ2-5 better. This CDR3 region has 15 residues. The germline V gene encodes CDR1 SGHVS and CDR2 FNYEAQ.

The gene calls are TRBV5-6 and TRBJ2-7; D is uncertain. Per germline, CDR1 SGHDT and CDR2 YYEEEE. The V end was cut by 4 bases, the J end by 4 bases, with 15 bases between. The CDR3 spans 14 residues. CDR3 in amino acids: CASSTQYSLYEQYF. The CDR3 DNA reads as TGTGCCAGCAGCACCCAGTATAGTCTTTACGAGCAGTACTTC.

V and J are TRBV12-3 or TRBV12-4 and TRBJ2-5, with TRBD2 matching over 11 bases. The CDR3 is made up of 16 amino acids. V gave up 1 base and J gave up 11 bases; unmatched junction bases: 12. CDR3 nucleotides: TGTGCCAGCAGTTTAGAGCTAGCGGGGGGATTGTATGAGCAGTACTTC. Protein: CASSLELAGGLYEQYF.

The chain is built from TRBV7-8 and TRBJ1-2, with D hard to call. CDR1 SGHVS and CDR2 FQNEAQ come from the germline V gene. Trimming took 0 bases from V and 8 from J, leaving 16 bases between them. This CDR3 spans 15 amino acids. CDR3 loop: CASSLAKGENTGYTF. The DNA of the CDR3 is TGTGCCAGCAGCTTAGCGAAGGGCGAAAACACGGGCTACACCTTC.

With regard to this clonotype: Germline and junction disagree at one end, which may indicate a read error. The chain combines TRBV5-4 with TRBJ2-6; D could derive from TRBD1 or TRBD2 (5 bases each). The CDR3 covers 15 residues. The germline gives CDR1 SGHNT, CDR2 YYREEE (reference sequence). The CDR3 nucleotides are TGTGCCAGCAGCTTGCAGGGATTGGGAGAATCACCCCTCCACTTC. Protein: CASSLQGLGESPLHF.

This rearrangement joins TRBV7-6 to TRBJ2-7; D is undetermined. The assigned J gene may be wrong: the sequence end matches TRBJ2-5 better. Per germline, CDR1 SGHVS and CDR2 FNYEAQ. The CDR3 spans 14 residues. CDR3 residues: CASSPGRFQETQYF. In DNA, the CDR3 is TGTGCCAGCAGCCCAGGACGGTTCCAAGAGACCCAGTACTTC.

A remark on this clonotype: A junction end diverges from the germline sequence, so it may reflect a read error. The chain uses TRBV7-3 and TRBJ2-7; D is perhaps TRBD1 (5 bases). The CDR3 extends over 15 amino acids. The germline CDR1 and CDR2 sequences are SGHTA and FQGTGA. CDR3 loop: CASSLTGQGIRAGFF. The CDR3 DNA reads TGTGCCAGCAGCTTAACAGGCCAGGGAATAAGGGCCGGGTTCTTC. Supplemented by reference TRBV7-3 and TRBJ2-7, the full variable domain reads GAGVSQTPSNKVTEKGKYVELRCDPISGHTALYWYRQSLGQGPEFLIYFQGTGAADDSGLPNDRFFAVRPEGSVSTLKIQRTERGDSAVYLCASSLTGQGIRAGFFGPGTRLTVT.

With respect to this clonotype: No conserved phenylalanine or tryptophan is present at the end of the CDR3, so a read error is the likely explanation. Because the CDR3's place on the DNA is in doubt, the DNA is left out and the CDR3 is given as listed by TCRdb. The chain recombines TRBV6-1 with TRBJ2-3; TRBD1 is the table's D call, not checked against the DNA. The germline V gene has CDR1 MNHNS and CDR2 SASEGT. Including both end residues, the CDR3 is 17 amino acids long. The CDR3 loop reads CASSTGGGYGYTFGSGT.

The CDR3, as DNA: TGTGCCAGCAGACCTTCCAGGGGTGGGAACACTGAAGCTTTCTTT. This encodes CASRPSRGGNTEAFF. The rearrangement links TRBV6-9 to TRBJ1-1; D may be TRBD1 (6 bases). This CDR3 region has 15 residues. With 6 bases removed from V and 1 base from J, the gap between germline ends came to 15 bases. CDR1 MNHGY and CDR2 SVAAGI come from the germline V gene.

V gene TRBV7-3 combines with J gene TRBJ1-1, with 7 bases matching TRBD1. The V gene end was trimmed by 4 bases and the J gene end by 3 bases; junction bases not matched to a gene: 2. This CDR3 is 13 amino acids long. Germline-derived CDR1 and CDR2 are SGHTA and FQGTGA. CDR3 sequence: CASSWTGDTEAFF. The CDR3 nucleotides are TGTGCCAGCAGCTGGACAGGCGACACTGAAGCTTTCTTT. Full variable domain (missing parts from reference TRBV7-3 and TRBJ1-1): GAGVSQTPSNKVTEKGKYVELRCDPISGHTALYWYRQSLGQGPEFLIYFQGTGAADDSGLPNDRFFAVRPEGSVSTLKIQRTERGDSAVYLCASSWTGDTEAFFGQGTRLTVV.

This clonotype was seen at least ten times. The V call is TRBV28, the J call TRBJ2-7, with D perhaps matching TRBD2 (5 bases). V lost 2 bases to trimming and J lost 6 bases, with 11 bases between them. CDR1 and CDR2 (germline): MDHEN, SYDVKM. This CDR3 has 13 amino acids. The DNA of the CDR3 is TGTGCCAGCAGTTTAGAGAGGGTTCGCGAGCAGTACTTC. Translating it yields CASSLERVREQYF.

This clonotype is labeled as medium-sized. V usage is TRBV7-2 and J usage is TRBJ2-5, with 11 nucleotides matching TRBD2. The CDR3 length is 16 residues. The V segment lost 3 bases and the J segment 4 bases; nucleotides outside the gene matches: 7. Germline V gene lookup returns CDR1 SGHTA and CDR2 FQGNSA. CDR3 residues: CASSFHLAGGGETQYF. In DNA form, the CDR3 reads TGTGCCAGCAGCTTCCATTTAGCGGGGGGGGGAGAGACCCAGTACTTC.

The chain combines TRBV28 with TRBJ2-3; possible D gene TRBD1, 5 bases. The last part of the DNA fits TRBJ2-1 better; the J call may be wrong. The length of the CDR3 is 16 residues. Germline lookup yields CDR1 MDHEN and CDR2 SYDVKM. CDR3 sequence reads: CASSFNRWPVSYEQFF. In DNA form, the CDR3 reads TGTGCCAGCAGTTTTAACAGGTGGCCTGTTTCCTACGAGCAGTTCTTC.